Given below is one T cell receptor beta chain in context. The entry originates in a study of T cells in Graves' hyperthyroidism and ophthalmopathy. What was amplified from RNA transcripts were TCR beta CDR3 regions. Carried out on the TCR CDR3, a first-round RT-PCR used the HTBI primer set. TCRdb used MiXCR to reprocess the multiplex PCR reads, holding one entry per CDR3 protein. The table includes about 300,000 distinct CDR3 sequences, roughly 19% detected once. This CDR3 comprises 16 residues. CDR1 is DFQATT, CDR2 SNEGSKA, per germline (reference sequence). With V trimmed by 0 bases and J by 1 base, 5 bases remained unmatched.

The chain recombines TRBV20-1 with TRBJ1-1; 10 bases line up with TRBD1. Sequenced material: blood. The TCR originated in a man aged 45-65 years with Graves' ophthalmopathy. The CDR3 loop is CSARDWGQGWNTEAFF. The CDR3 DNA sequence: TGCAGTGCTAGAGATTGGGGACAGGGGTGGAACACTGAAGCTTTCTTT.